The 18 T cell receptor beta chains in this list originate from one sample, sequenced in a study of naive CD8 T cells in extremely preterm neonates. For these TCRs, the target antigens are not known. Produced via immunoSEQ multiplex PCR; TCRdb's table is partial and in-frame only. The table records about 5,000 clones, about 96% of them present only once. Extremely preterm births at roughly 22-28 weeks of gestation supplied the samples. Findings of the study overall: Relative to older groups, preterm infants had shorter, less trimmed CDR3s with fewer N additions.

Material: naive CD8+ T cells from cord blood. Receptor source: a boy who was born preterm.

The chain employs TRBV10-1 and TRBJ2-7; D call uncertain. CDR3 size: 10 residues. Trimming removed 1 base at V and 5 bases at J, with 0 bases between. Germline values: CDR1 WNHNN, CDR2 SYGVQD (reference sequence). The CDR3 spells CASSEYEQYF. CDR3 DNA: TGCGCCAGCAGTGAGTACGAGCAGTACTTC.

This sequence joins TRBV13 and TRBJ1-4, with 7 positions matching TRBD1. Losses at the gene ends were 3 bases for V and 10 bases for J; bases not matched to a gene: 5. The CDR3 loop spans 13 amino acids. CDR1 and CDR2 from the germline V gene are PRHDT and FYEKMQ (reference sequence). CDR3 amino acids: CASSLGSGGKLFF. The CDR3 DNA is TGTGCCAGCAGCTTGGGGTCAGGGGGAAAACTGTTTTTT.

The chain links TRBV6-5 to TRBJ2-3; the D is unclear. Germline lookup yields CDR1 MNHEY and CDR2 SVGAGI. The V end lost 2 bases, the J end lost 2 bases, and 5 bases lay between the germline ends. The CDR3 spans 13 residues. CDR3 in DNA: TGTGCCAGCAGTTACAAGTCCACAGATACGCAGTATTTT. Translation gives CASSYKSTDTQYF.

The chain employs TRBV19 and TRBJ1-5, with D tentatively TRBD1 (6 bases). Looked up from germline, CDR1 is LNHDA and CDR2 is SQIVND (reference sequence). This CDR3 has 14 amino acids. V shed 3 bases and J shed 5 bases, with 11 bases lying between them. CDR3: CASSMRGGHQPQHF. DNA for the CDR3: TGTGCCAGTAGTATGCGGGGGGGGCATCAGCCCCAGCATTTT.

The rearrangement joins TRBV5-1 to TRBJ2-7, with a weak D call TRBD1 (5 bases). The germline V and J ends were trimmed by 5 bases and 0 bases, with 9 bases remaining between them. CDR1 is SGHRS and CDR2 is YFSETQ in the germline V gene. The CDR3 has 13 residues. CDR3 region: CASRDTLSYEQYF. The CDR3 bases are TGCGCCAGCAGGGACACCCTCTCCTACGAGCAGTACTTC.

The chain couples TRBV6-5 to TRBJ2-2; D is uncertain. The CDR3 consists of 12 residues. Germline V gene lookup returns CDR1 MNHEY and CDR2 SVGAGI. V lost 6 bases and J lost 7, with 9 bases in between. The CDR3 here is CASSYLGGELFF. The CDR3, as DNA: TGTGCCAGCAGCTACCTAGGCGGGGAGCTGTTTTTT.

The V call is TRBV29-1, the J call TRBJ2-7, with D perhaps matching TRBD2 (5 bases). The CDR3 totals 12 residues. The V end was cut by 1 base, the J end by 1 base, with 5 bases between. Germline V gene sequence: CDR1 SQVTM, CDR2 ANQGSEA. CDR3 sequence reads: CSVEAGSYEQYF. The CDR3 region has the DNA TGCAGCGTTGAAGCGGGATCCTACGAGCAGTACTTC.

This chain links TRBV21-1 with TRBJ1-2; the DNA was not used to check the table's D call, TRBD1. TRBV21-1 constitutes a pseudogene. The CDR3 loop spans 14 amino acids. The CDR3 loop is CASSKGTGNYGYTF. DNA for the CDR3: TGTGCCAGCAGCAAAGGGACAGGGAACTATGGCTACACCTTC.

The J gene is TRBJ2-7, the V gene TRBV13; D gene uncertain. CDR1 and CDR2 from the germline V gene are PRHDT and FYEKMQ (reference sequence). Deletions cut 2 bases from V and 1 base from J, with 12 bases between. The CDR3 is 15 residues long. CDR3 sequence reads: CASSLRRDLSYEQYF. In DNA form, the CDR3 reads TGTGCCAGCAGCTTACGAAGGGATCTATCCTACGAGCAGTACTTC. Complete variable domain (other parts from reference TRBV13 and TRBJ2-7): AAGVIQSPRHLIKEKRETATLKCYPIPRHDTVYWYQQGPGQDPQFLISFYEKMQSDKGSIPDRFSAQQFSDYHSELNMSSLELGDSALYFCASSLRRDLSYEQYFGPGTRLTVT.

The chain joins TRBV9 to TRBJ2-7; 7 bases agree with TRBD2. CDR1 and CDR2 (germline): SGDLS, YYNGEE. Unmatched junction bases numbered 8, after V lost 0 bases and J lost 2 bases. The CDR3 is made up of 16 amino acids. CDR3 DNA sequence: TGTGCCAGCAGCGTAGAGGGTGGGAGGGCCACCTACGAGCAGTACTTC. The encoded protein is CASSVEGGRATYEQYF.

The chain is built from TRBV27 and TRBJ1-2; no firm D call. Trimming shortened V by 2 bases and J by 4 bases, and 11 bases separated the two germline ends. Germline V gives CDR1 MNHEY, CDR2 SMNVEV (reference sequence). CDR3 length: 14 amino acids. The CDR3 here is CASSLAGYGYGYTF. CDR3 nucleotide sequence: TGTGCCAGCAGTTTAGCTGGGTACGGCTATGGCTACACCTTC.

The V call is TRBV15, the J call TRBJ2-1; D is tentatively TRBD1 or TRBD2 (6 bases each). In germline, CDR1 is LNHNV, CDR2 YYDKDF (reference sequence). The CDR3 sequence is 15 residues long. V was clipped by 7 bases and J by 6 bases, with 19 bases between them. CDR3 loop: CATTPFGGNGNEQFF. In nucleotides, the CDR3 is TGTGCCACCACCCCTTTCGGGGGCAATGGCAATGAGCAGTTCTTC.

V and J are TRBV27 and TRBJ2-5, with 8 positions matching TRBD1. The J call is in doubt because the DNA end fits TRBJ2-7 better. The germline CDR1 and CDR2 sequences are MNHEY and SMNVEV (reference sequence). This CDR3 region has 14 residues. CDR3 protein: CASSLGDRFYEQYF. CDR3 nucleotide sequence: TGTGCCAGCAGTTTAGGGGACAGGTTCTACGAGCAGTACTTC.

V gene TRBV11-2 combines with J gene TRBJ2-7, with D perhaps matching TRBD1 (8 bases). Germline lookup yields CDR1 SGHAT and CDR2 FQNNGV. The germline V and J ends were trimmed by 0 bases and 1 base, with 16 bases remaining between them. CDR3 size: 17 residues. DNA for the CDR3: TGTGCCAGCAGCTTAGATCCCGTACAGGGGGGGTCCTACGAGCAGTACTTC. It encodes CASSLDPVQGGSYEQYF.

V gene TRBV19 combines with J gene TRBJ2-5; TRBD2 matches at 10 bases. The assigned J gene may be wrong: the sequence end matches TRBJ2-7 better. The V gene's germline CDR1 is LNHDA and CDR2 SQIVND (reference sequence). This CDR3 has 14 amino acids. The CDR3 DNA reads TGTGCCAGTAGAAAGCGGGAGGGCTCCTACGAGCAGTACTTC. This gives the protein CASRKREGSYEQYF.

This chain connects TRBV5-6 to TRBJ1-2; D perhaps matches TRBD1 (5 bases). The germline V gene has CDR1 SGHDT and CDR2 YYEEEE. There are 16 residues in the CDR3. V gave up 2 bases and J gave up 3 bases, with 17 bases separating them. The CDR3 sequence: CASSFLPRGVDYGYTF. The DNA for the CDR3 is TGTGCCAGCAGCTTTCTCCCAAGGGGAGTTGACTATGGCTACACCTTC.

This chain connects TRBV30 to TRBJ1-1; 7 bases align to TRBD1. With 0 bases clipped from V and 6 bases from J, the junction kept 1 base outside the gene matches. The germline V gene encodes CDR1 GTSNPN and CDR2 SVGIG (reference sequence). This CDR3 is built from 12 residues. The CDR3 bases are TGTGCCTGGAGTGTAAGGGGGCCTGAAGCTTTCTTT. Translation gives CAWSVRGPEAFF.

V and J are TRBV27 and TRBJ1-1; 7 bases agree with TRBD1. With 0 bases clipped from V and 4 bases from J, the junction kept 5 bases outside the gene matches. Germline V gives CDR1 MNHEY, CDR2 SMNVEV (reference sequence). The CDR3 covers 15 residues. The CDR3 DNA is TGTGCCAGCAGTTTATCCAGCGGACAGGTCACTGAAGCTTTCTTT. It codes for CASSLSSGQVTEAFF.